The next 25 T cell receptor beta chains were all read from a single sample in a study of CD8 T cells in Susac syndrome. Random hexamers were used to reverse transcribe an amount of about 0.45 to 1 ug RNA. TCRdb fed the immunoSEQ multiplex PCR reads into MiXCR, producing one record per CDR3 protein. The sample carries 100,000 to 150,000 distinct CDR3 sequences, more than 90% recorded once. Sequencing used CD4+ T cells from PBMCs. The receptors were sampled from a human donor in good health.

This chain uses TRBV2 with TRBJ1-1, with 10 bases fitting TRBD1. Losses at the gene ends were 8 bases for V and 6 bases for J; bases not matched to a gene: 6. Germline V gene sequence: CDR1 SNHLY, CDR2 FYNNEI. The CDR3 totals 13 residues. The CDR3 is CASDRGLAAEAFF. The CDR3 coding sequence is TGTGCCAGCGACAGGGGGCTTGCGGCTGAAGCTTTCTTT. Complete variable domain (other parts from reference TRBV2 and TRBJ1-1): EPEVTQTPSHQVTQMGQEVILRCVPISNHLYFYWYRQILGQKVEFLVSFYNNEISEKSEIFDDQFSVERPDGSNFTLKIRSTKLEDSAMYFCASDRGLAAEAFFGQGTRLTVV.

J is TRBJ2-7 and V is TRBV27; weak D call: TRBD2 (6 bases). Germline CDR1 and CDR2: MNHEY and SMNVEV (reference sequence). This CDR3 contains 19 residues. V was shortened by 4 bases and J by 2 bases, with 27 bases between the two germline ends. This CDR3 is CASSSSPPLPWRGPYEQYF. Here the CDR3 DNA reads TGTGCCAGCAGTTCCTCCCCACCCCTTCCGTGGCGGGGCCCCTACGAGCAGTACTTC.

The chain employs TRBV20-1 and TRBJ2-3; D might be TRBD1 or TRBD2, each matching 6 bases. Trimming cost V 6 bases and J 3 bases, with 13 bases left between them. The CDR3 is 13 residues long. Per germline, CDR1 DFQATT and CDR2 SNEGSKA (reference sequence). The CDR3 is CSAPRGETDTQYF. CDR3 nucleotides: TGCAGTGCCCCGAGGGGGGAGACAGATACGCAGTATTTT.

The V and J genes are TRBV19 and TRBJ2-1; TRBD2 matches 10 bases. Germline loops: CDR1 LNHDA, CDR2 SQIVND (reference sequence). CDR3 size: 15 residues. J was trimmed by 5 bases and V by 5 bases; bases with no gene match: 6. CDR3 sequence reads: CASSGGSGRDNEQFF. The CDR3 coding sequence is TGTGCCAGTAGTGGAGGGAGCGGGAGGGACAATGAGCAGTTCTTC.

The rearrangement uses TRBV10-3 and TRBJ2-7; 8 bases are shared with TRBD1. CDR3 length: 11 amino acids. Trimming removed 10 bases from V and 5 bases from J; junction bases left unmatched: 4. Germline-derived CDR1 and CDR2 are ENHRY and SYGVKD. The CDR3 DNA follows: TGTGCCAACGGACAGGGCAACGAGCAGTACTTC. Protein: CANGQGNEQYF.

This clonotype was seen more than once but under ten times. The CDR3 sequence: CASSGETAQPRTSGRAGEQYF. CDR3 DNA sequence: TGTGCCAGCAGTGGAGAGACAGCACAACCGAGGACTAGCGGGAGGGCCGGGGAGCAGTACTTC. The chain employs TRBV2 and TRBJ2-7; TRBD2 aligns across 15 bases. The length of the CDR3 is 21 residues. V dropped 4 bases and J dropped 7; count of bases not matched to a gene: 23. Germline V gene data show CDR1 as SNHLY and CDR2 as FYNNEI.

This chain links TRBV5-1 with TRBJ2-7; TRBD1 is a possible D gene (6 bases). Germline-derived CDR1 and CDR2 are SGHRS and YFSETQ. The CDR3 is made up of 17 amino acids. V lost 0 bases and J 5 bases, leaving 21 bases between the germline ends. The CDR3 DNA sequence: TGCGCCAGCAGCTTGGCCGCTCAGGGGAGAAGAGGAAACGAGCAGTACTTC. As protein: CASSLAAQGRRGNEQYF.

The chain combines TRBV3-1 with TRBJ2-3, with 8 nucleotides matching TRBD2. Trimming cost V 4 bases and J 5 bases; bases outside gene matches: 14. Per germline, CDR1 LGHDT and CDR2 YNNKEL (reference sequence). CDR3 length: 17 amino acids. The CDR3 here is CASSPSPGLAGQDTQYF. CDR3 nucleotides: TGTGCCAGCAGCCCTTCCCCAGGGTTAGCGGGACAAGATACGCAGTATTTT.

The V gene is TRBV20-1, the J gene TRBJ2-7, with TRBD1 matching 9 bases. There are 13 residues in the CDR3. Per the germline V gene, CDR1 is DFQATT and CDR2 is SNEGSKA (reference sequence). The V segment lost 1 base and the J segment 3 bases; nucleotides outside the gene matches: 1. The CDR3 protein is CSARGQGGYEQYF. The CDR3, as DNA: TGCAGTGCTAGAGGACAGGGGGGCTACGAGCAGTACTTC.

This rearrangement joins TRBV5-1 to TRBJ1-1; D unclear. The CDR3 length is 14 residues. V lost 1 base, J lost 1 base, and 8 bases lay in between. Germline V gives CDR1 SGHRS, CDR2 YFSETQ. The CDR3 DNA follows: TGCGCCAGCAGCTTGAATGCGGGGAACACTGAAGCTTTCTTT. It codes for CASSLNAGNTEAFF.

The J gene is TRBJ1-1, the V gene TRBV4-1; no clear D. Deletions cut 5 bases from V and 1 base from J, with 11 bases between. The CDR3 runs to 14 residues. The germline gives CDR1 MGHRA, CDR2 YSYEKL. CDR3 protein: CASSSPPRNTEAFF. The CDR3 DNA reads TGCGCCAGCAGCTCACCCCCTAGGAACACTGAAGCTTTCTTT.

The chain is built from TRBV3-1 and TRBJ2-7, with D unclear. Trimming left V 0 bases short and J 5 bases short, with 8 bases between. The CDR3 runs 13 residues. CDR1 is LGHDT, CDR2 YNNKEL, per germline (reference sequence). CDR3 sequence reads: CASSQDPRDEQYF. CDR3 DNA: TGTGCCAGCAGCCAAGATCCCCGAGACGAGCAGTACTTC.

The chain joins TRBV2 to TRBJ1-3; D possibly corresponds to TRBD1 (5 bases). CDR1 and CDR2 (germline): SNHLY, FYNNEI. The V gene lost 2 bases and the J gene lost 1 base, with 6 bases spanning the gap. The CDR3 totals 14 residues. CDR3 protein: CASSENRSGNTIYF. In nucleotides, the CDR3 is TGTGCCAGCAGTGAAAACAGGTCTGGAAACACCATATATTTT.

This clonotype was recorded once. As DNA, the CDR3 is TGCAGCGTTGGTTCGTCCCCTAGCTCCTACAATGAGCAGTTCTTC. This gives the protein CSVGSSPSSYNEQFF. This rearrangement joins TRBV29-1 to TRBJ2-1; D not certain. V was shortened by 4 bases and J by 0 bases, with 13 bases between the two germline ends. Germline V lookup: CDR1 SQVTM, CDR2 ANQGSEA. This CDR3 is 15 amino acids long.

The chain recombines TRBV2 with TRBJ1-1, with a weak D call TRBD1 (5 bases). CDR1 and CDR2 from the germline V gene are SNHLY and FYNNEI. This CDR3 has 12 residues. Trimming left V 8 bases short and J 4 bases short, with 11 bases between. This CDR3 is CASSRGRTEAFF. Written as DNA, the CDR3 is TGTGCCAGCTCACGGGGACGCACTGAAGCTTTCTTT.

The chain is built from TRBV30 and TRBJ1-1, with TRBD1 identical over 7 bases. The CDR3 is 11 residues long. Germline assignment: CDR1 GTSNPN and CDR2 SVGIG (reference sequence). V was pared by 6 bases and J by 4 bases, with 2 bases of the junction left unmatched. The CDR3 is CACYRGTEAFF. The CDR3 region has the DNA TGTGCCTGTTACAGGGGCACTGAAGCTTTCTTT.

The chain links TRBV20-1 to TRBJ2-5, with unresolved D. The CDR3 runs to 12 residues. V shed 6 bases and J shed 4 bases, with 12 bases lying between them. Germline assignment: CDR1 DFQATT and CDR2 SNEGSKA (reference sequence). The CDR3 loop reads CSASLYGETQYF. CDR3 nucleotide sequence: TGCAGTGCCAGCCTGTATGGAGAGACCCAGTACTTC.

The CDR3: CATSNAGLNEQFF. CDR3 DNA sequence: TGTGCCACCAGTAACGCGGGGTTGAATGAGCAGTTCTTC. The genes are TRBV24-1 and TRBJ2-1; weak D call: TRBD2 (6 bases). The CDR3 totals 13 residues. Germline assignment: CDR1 KGHDR and CDR2 SFDVKD. The ends were cut back, 6 bases at V and 7 bases at J, with 12 bases in the middle.

CDR3 in amino acids: CASSQSRQGGTGEQYF. In nucleotides, the CDR3 is TGCGCCAGCAGTCAATCGAGGCAGGGAGGTACAGGAGAGCAGTACTTC. This chain connects TRBV23-1 to TRBJ2-7, with D perhaps matching TRBD2 (6 bases). TRBV23-1 carries the ORF label, with uncertain function. Trimming took off 0 bases at V and 7 bases at J, with 19 bases between the two ends. The CDR3 length is 16 residues.

The genes are TRBV7-2 and TRBJ2-7, with D possibly TRBD2 on 6 matching bases. This CDR3 spans 14 amino acids. The germline CDR1 and CDR2 sequences are SGHTA and FQGNSA. The V and J ends lost 5 bases and 0 bases respectively, with 11 bases between them. CDR3 in DNA: TGTGCCAGCAGCCCGACTAGGAGCTCCTACGAGCAGTACTTC. It encodes CASSPTRSSYEQYF.

This clonotype appeared a single time. This chain joins TRBV6-1 and TRBJ2-3, with a weak D call TRBD1 (5 bases). The V gene lost 6 bases and the J gene lost 7 bases, with 17 bases spanning the gap. Germline V gene lookup returns CDR1 MNHNS and CDR2 SASEGT. This CDR3 spans 14 amino acids. The CDR3 coding sequence is TGTGCCAGCAGAGGCTGGCTAAGGGGAAATACGCAGTATTTT. It encodes CASRGWLRGNTQYF.

The CDR3 loop is CATSTGTGTWYGYTF. The CDR3 DNA reads TGTGCCACCAGCACCGGGACAGGAACTTGGTATGGCTACACCTTC. The rearrangement links TRBV24-1 to TRBJ1-2; the match to TRBD1 covers 8 bases. Germline V gene data show CDR1 as KGHDR and CDR2 as SFDVKD. This CDR3 has 15 amino acids. Trimming took 7 bases from V and 5 from J; bases not matched to a gene: 11.

The chain links TRBV28 to TRBJ1-1; tentative D call: TRBD1 (6 bases). This CDR3 region has 14 residues. Trimming took off 5 bases at V and 4 bases at J, with 14 bases between the two ends. Germline CDR1 and CDR2: MDHEN and SYDVKM. This CDR3 is CASSPTGRGTEAFF. CDR3 sequence (DNA): TGTGCCAGCAGTCCTACGGGCAGGGGCACTGAAGCTTTCTTT.

This chain joins TRBV24-1 and TRBJ1-2; tentatively, D is TRBD1 (6 bases). Trimming took off 4 bases at V and 5 bases at J, with 13 bases between the two ends. This CDR3 comprises 14 residues. Germline V gene lookup returns CDR1 KGHDR and CDR2 SFDVKD. The CDR3 nucleotides read TGTGCCACCAGTGACCCCGGGACAACGTATGGCTACACCTTC. Protein: CATSDPGTTYGYTF.

The V gene is TRBV5-6, the J gene TRBJ2-7; tentative D call: TRBD2 (7 bases). The V end was cut by 2 bases, the J end by 3 bases, with 15 bases between. Germline assignment: CDR1 SGHDT and CDR2 YYEEEE. The CDR3 contains 15 residues. CDR3 nucleotides: TGTGCCAGCAGCTTTCTGGGGGGGACAAACTACGAGCAGTACTTC. Protein sequence: CASSFLGGTNYEQYF.